These 17 T cell receptor beta chains share one sample of origin, sequenced in a study of post-analysis software for immune sequencing data. The study, taken as a whole, reports: Controls showed lower frequencies than patients for roughly 5 TRBV segments, and TRBV5-6, TRBV5-1 and TRBV20-1 were among these.

Carried by the TCR beta cDNA libraries were unique molecular identifiers. TCRdb reprocessed the PCR reads via MiXCR and lists one record per CDR3 protein. The repertoire holds 750,000 to 950,000 distinct CDR3 sequences, with approximately 50% as singletons. No antigen has been assigned to these receptors. Sequencing was performed on blood. These receptors originate from a girl under 18 with multiple sclerosis.

This clonotype showed up just a few times. This rearrangement joins TRBV4-1 to TRBJ2-7; no definite D call. CDR1 and CDR2 from the germline V gene are MGHRA and YSYEKL. Trimming removed 0 bases from V and 0 bases from J, with 12 bases in between. CDR3 size: 16 residues. CDR3 protein: CASSQDFGRNSYEQYF. DNA for the CDR3: TGCGCCAGCAGCCAAGATTTCGGCAGGAACTCCTACGAGCAGTACTTC.

V is TRBV20-1 and J is TRBJ2-1, with 11 nucleotides matching TRBD2. Germline CDR1 DFQATT, CDR2 SNEGSKA (reference sequence). The V gene end was trimmed by 4 bases and the J gene end by 5 bases; junction bases not matched to a gene: 10. The CDR3 is 16 amino acids. In nucleotides, the CDR3 is TGCAGTGCTATTAACAGGAGACTAGCGGGAAACAATGAGCAGTTCTTC. It is translated as CSAINRRLAGNNEQFF.

The chain carries TRBV4-1 and TRBJ2-7, with TRBD1 as a possible D gene (5 bases). Germline V CDR1 and CDR2: MGHRA, YSYEKL. Trimming removed 0 bases at V and 5 bases at J, with 17 bases between. The CDR3 is made up of 16 amino acids. For the CDR3, the DNA is TGCGCCAGCAGCCAAGAAGATGCAGGGATCATCAACGAGCAGTACTTC. Translated: CASSQEDAGIINEQYF.

There are a few counts of this clonotype. The gene calls are TRBV4-1 and TRBJ2-1; D is possibly TRBD1 (5 bases). CDR1 and CDR2 (germline): MGHRA, YSYEKL. V lost 0 bases and J lost 3, with 15 bases in between. This CDR3 comprises 17 residues. The CDR3 bases are TGCGCCAGCAGCCAAGAAGCCCTCAGGGCTATCTACAATGAGCAGTTCTTC. It translates to CASSQEALRAIYNEQFF.

V and J are TRBV14 and TRBJ2-4, with 9 bases that match TRBD1. The DNA end is a closer match to TRBJ2-7, so the J assignment may be wrong. The CDR3 consists of 15 residues. Germline V gene lookup returns CDR1 SGHDN and CDR2 FVKESK. The CDR3: CASSQPGTGPYEQYF. The CDR3 bases are TGTGCCAGCAGCCAGCCCGGGACAGGGCCCTACGAGCAGTACTTC.

This chain connects TRBV10-3 to TRBJ2-7, with D perhaps matching TRBD2 (6 bases). Germline-derived CDR1 and CDR2 are ENHRY and SYGVKD. Trimming removed 4 bases at V and 0 bases at J, with 10 bases between. This CDR3 has 14 residues. CDR3 loop: CAISGAGSSYEQYF. The CDR3 DNA sequence: TGTGCCATCAGTGGGGCCGGGAGCTCCTACGAGCAGTACTTC.

This sequence joins TRBV20-1 and TRBJ2-1, with D tentatively TRBD2 (5 bases). V lost 6 bases and J 0 bases, leaving 18 bases between the germline ends. CDR1 DFQATT and CDR2 SNEGSKA come from the germline V gene (reference sequence). This CDR3 is 16 amino acids long. The CDR3 bases are TGCAGTGCCTCCAACCCGGACTCGAGCTCCTACAATGAGCAGTTCTTC. Translating it yields CSASNPDSSSYNEQFF.

The chain recombines TRBV6-5 with TRBJ2-1; D remains ambiguous. The CDR3 has 14 residues. V was cut by 6 bases and J by 8 bases, with 17 bases left in between. The germline CDR1 and CDR2 sequences are MNHEY and SVGAGI. CDR3 loop: CASSPSGSLYEQFF. CDR3 nucleotide sequence: TGTGCCAGCAGCCCCAGTGGGTCCCTTTATGAGCAGTTCTTC.

The CDR3 DNA is TGTGCCAGCAGCTTATGGGGGGGGACCTACAATGAGCAGTTCTTC. Encoded protein: CASSLWGGTYNEQFF. The chain joins TRBV7-3 to TRBJ2-1; TRBD2 matches 7 bases. The CDR3 contains 15 residues. Trimming removed 2 bases from V and 2 bases from J; junction bases left unmatched: 3. Germline V lookup: CDR1 SGHTA, CDR2 FQGTGA.

The rearrangement joins TRBV9 to TRBJ1-2, with D possibly matching TRBD1 (6 bases). This CDR3 is 15 amino acids long. Germline CDR1 is SGDLS and CDR2 is YYNGEE. Trimming pared 5 bases from V and 0 bases from J, leaving 14 bases between. CDR3 coding DNA: TGTGCCAGCAGTCTCCACCGACAGGCTAACTATGGCTACACCTTC. It translates to CASSLHRQANYGYTF. The complete variable domain, with remaining parts taken from reference TRBV9 and TRBJ1-2, reads DSGVTQTPKHLITATGQRVTLRCSPRSGDLSVYWYQQSLDQGLQFLIQYYNGEERAKGNILERFSAQQFPDLHSELNLSSLELGDSALYFCASSLHRQANYGYTFGSGTRLTVV.

The genes are TRBV11-2 and TRBJ2-3; 10 bases fit TRBD1. V lost 5 bases to trimming and J lost 5 bases; unmatched junction nucleotides: 4. CDR3 length: 14 amino acids. Germline-derived CDR1 and CDR2 are SGHAT and FQNNGV. In nucleotides, the CDR3 is TGTGCCAGCAGCACGACAGGGGGCCTAGATACGCAGTATTTT. Its protein product is CASSTTGGLDTQYF.

This clonotype was counted only a few times. The chain joins TRBV20-1 to TRBJ2-1; D remains ambiguous. Germline CDR1 reads DFQATT; CDR2 reads SNEGSKA (reference sequence). V gave up 0 bases and J gave up 8 bases, with 11 bases separating them. This CDR3 region has 13 residues. The CDR3 region is CSARDLAAHEQFF. As DNA, the CDR3 is TGCAGTGCTAGAGATTTGGCGGCCCATGAGCAGTTCTTC.

The CDR3 region has the DNA TGTGCCAGCTCTCCCCGGCCGGGAGCCTGGGAAGGCTACACCTTC. Translated: CASSPRPGAWEGYTF. J is TRBJ1-2 and V is TRBV18; no definite D call. Trimming stripped 6 bases from V and 8 bases from J, with 22 bases between. The CDR3 is 15 residues long. Per the germline V gene, CDR1 is KGHSH and CDR2 is LQKENI.

The V gene is TRBV6-5, the J gene TRBJ2-7; TRBD1 or TRBD2 may be the D gene (5 bases each). CDR1 and CDR2 (germline): MNHEY, SVGAGI. Trimming took 0 bases from V and 7 from J, leaving 16 bases between them. This CDR3 spans 15 amino acids. For the CDR3, the DNA is TGTGCCAGCAGTTACTCGAAGAGGGGCCCCGGAGAGCAGTACTTC. It specifies CASSYSKRGPGEQYF.

The rearrangement uses TRBV29-1 and TRBJ2-6, with D unclear. Germline V lookup: CDR1 SQVTM, CDR2 ANQGSEA. V lost 4 bases and J 0 bases, leaving 10 bases between the germline ends. The CDR3 loop spans 15 amino acids. CDR3 protein: CSVGSGTSGANVLTF. The CDR3 coding sequence is TGCAGCGTTGGGTCAGGAACCTCTGGGGCCAACGTCCTGACTTTC. The entire variable domain, with the rest obtained from reference TRBV29-1 and TRBJ2-6, is as follows: SAVISQKPSRDICQRGTSLTIQCQVDSQVTMMFWYRQQPGQSLTLIATANQGSEATYESGFVIDKFPISRPNLTFSTLTVSNMSPEDSSIYLCSVGSGTSGANVLTFGAGSRLTVL.

This sequence joins TRBV4-1 and TRBJ1-1; D is ambiguous. Germline V lookup: CDR1 MGHRA, CDR2 YSYEKL. Trimming shortened V by 1 base and J by 1 base, and 16 bases separated the two germline ends. This CDR3 spans 17 amino acids. The CDR3 spells CASSQARLASTNTEAFF. CDR3 in DNA: TGCGCCAGCAGCCAAGCTAGACTGGCCTCTACGAACACTGAAGCTTTCTTT.

The rearrangement joins TRBV29-1 to TRBJ1-1; 7 bases are a match to TRBD1. The germline gives CDR1 SQVTM, CDR2 ANQGSEA. J lost 0 bases, V lost 6 bases, and 4 bases had no gene match. The CDR3 is 13 residues long. Here the CDR3 reads CSVRDRLNTEAFF. The CDR3 DNA sequence: TGCAGCGTCCGGGACAGATTGAACACTGAAGCTTTCTTT.